One and the same sample provided the 30 T cell receptor beta chains below, sequenced in a study of T cells in Graves' hyperthyroidism and ophthalmopathy. RNA transcripts were the template for amplifying TCR beta CDR3 regions. Initially, a first-round RT-PCR of the TCR CDR3 employed the HTBI primer set. TCRdb analysed the multiplex PCR reads with MiXCR anew, one entry per CDR3 protein. The profile covers a few hundred thousand distinct CDR3 sequences, with around 13% appearing a single time and 5% to 7% taken by the ten largest. What was sequenced was blood. These receptors all come from a woman aged 25 to 45 with Graves' hyperthyroidism that later progressed to Graves' ophthalmopathy.

The sample holds many counts of this clonotype. This chain uses TRBV12-5 with TRBJ2-3, with D possibly TRBD2 on 5 matching bases. CDR1 and CDR2 from the germline V gene are LGHNT and FRNRAP. The CDR3 sequence is 15 residues long. Trimming stripped 0 bases from V and 2 bases from J, with 9 bases between. CDR3 in amino acids: CASGLVDYNTDTQYF. The DNA for the CDR3 is TGTGCTAGTGGTTTGGTAGACTATAACACAGATACGCAGTATTTT. Variable domain in full (rest from reference TRBV12-5 and TRBJ2-3): DARVTQTPRHKVTEMGQEVTMRCQPILGHNTVFWYRQTMMQGLELLAYFRNRAPLDDSGMPKDRFSAEMPDATLATLKIQPSEPRDSAVYFCASGLVDYNTDTQYFGPGTRLTVL.

This clonotype was seen a few times. The CDR3 here is CASRVGAGTEAFF. For the CDR3, the DNA is TGTGCCAGTAGGGTAGGGGCCGGGACTGAAGCTTTCTTT. V is TRBV19 and J is TRBJ1-1, with D tentatively TRBD1 (5 bases). The CDR3 has 13 amino acids. Germline V lookup: CDR1 LNHDA, CDR2 SQIVND (reference sequence). Between the trimmed V and J ends, which lost 6 bases and 5 bases, there was a span of 13 bases.

This clonotype has only a few counts. CDR3 protein: CASSLDAGPRTDTQYF. CDR3 nucleotides: TGTGCCAGCAGCTTAGACGCGGGACCCCGCACAGATACGCAGTATTTT. This sequence joins TRBV7-9 and TRBJ2-3, with D tentatively TRBD2 (6 bases). The V end was cut by 1 base, the J end by 1 base, with 12 bases between. This CDR3 spans 16 amino acids. The germline V gene encodes CDR1 SEHNR and CDR2 FQNEAQ (reference sequence).

This clonotype was observed at least ten times. The V and J genes are TRBV2 and TRBJ2-4; 7 positions match TRBD2. The J segment lost 1 base and the V segment lost 2 bases, leaving 8 bases of the junction unmatched. CDR1 is SNHLY, CDR2 FYNNEI, per germline. This CDR3 has 17 residues. CDR3 loop: CASSELGLPQAKNIQYF. The CDR3 DNA is TGTGCCAGCAGTGAATTGGGACTACCCCAGGCCAAAAACATTCAGTACTTC.

J is TRBJ2-7 and V is TRBV10-3; D not resolved. V lost 7 bases to trimming and J lost 2 bases, with 12 bases between them. The germline V gene encodes CDR1 ENHRY and CDR2 SYGVKD. The length of the CDR3 is 13 residues. CDR3 nucleotides: TGTGCCATCACATCAGAGTCCCCCTACGAGCAGTACTTC. This translates into CAITSESPYEQYF.

In DNA form, the CDR3 reads TGTGCCAGCAGCCCCCAGAATGGGTATGTTGAAGCTTTCTTT. Translated, it gives CASSPQNGYVEAFF. The V call is TRBV5-6, the J call TRBJ1-1, with no clear D. Germline lookup yields CDR1 SGHDT and CDR2 YYEEEE. The CDR3 sequence is 14 residues long. Trimming stripped 4 bases from V and 7 bases from J, with 17 bases between.

This rearrangement joins TRBV9 to TRBJ1-1; TRBD1 matches 9 bases. Germline CDR1 reads SGDLS; CDR2 reads YYNGEE. J lost 5 bases, V lost 0 bases, and 5 bases had no gene match. CDR3 length equals 15 residues. CDR3 protein: CASSVEDRGWTEAFF. CDR3 nucleotides: TGTGCCAGCAGCGTAGAGGACAGGGGATGGACTGAAGCTTTCTTT.

The chain is built from TRBV7-2 and TRBJ1-2; D unresolved. The germline V and J ends were trimmed by 1 base and 4 bases, with 10 bases remaining between them. Germline V CDR1 and CDR2: SGHTA, FQGNSA. This CDR3 has 14 residues. This CDR3 reads CASSLGTATYGYTF. The DNA of the CDR3 is TGTGCCAGCAGCTTAGGTACAGCTACCTATGGCTACACCTTC.

This clonotype was picked up a small number of times. The chain has TRBV24-1 and TRBJ2-3; 8 bases fit TRBD2. Germline trimming cut 3 bases from V and 2 bases from J; bases unmatched to any gene: 6. Germline values: CDR1 KGHDR, CDR2 SFDVKD. This CDR3 is 16 amino acids long. This chain's CDR3 is CATSDPKLAVTDTQYF. CDR3 in DNA: TGTGCCACCAGTGATCCTAAACTAGCGGTCACAGATACGCAGTATTTT.

This clonotype occurred a few times. J is TRBJ1-5 and V is TRBV10-2; TRBD1 is a possible D gene (5 bases). The CDR3 runs to 13 residues. Trimming removed 6 bases at V and 4 bases at J, with 10 bases between. Germline CDR1 is WSHSY and CDR2 is SAAADI. The CDR3, as DNA: TGCGCCAGCAGGGGACGGGAAAATCAGCCCCAGCATTTT. This sequence encodes CASRGRENQPQHF.

The chain recombines TRBV5-1 with TRBJ2-2; 8 nucleotides match TRBD2. V lost 0 bases to trimming and J lost 0 bases; unmatched junction nucleotides: 4. CDR3 length: 17 residues. From germline, CDR1 is SGHRS and CDR2 YFSETQ. DNA of the CDR3: TGCGCCAGCAGCTTGGATAGCGGGATAGCGAACACCGGGGAGCTGTTTTTT. Residues: CASSLDSGIANTGELFF.

Ten or more counts support this clonotype. V and J are TRBV28 and TRBJ1-5; 12 nucleotides agree with TRBD1. The V and J ends lost 2 bases and 6 bases, in that order; junction bases with no gene match: 11. This CDR3 region has 18 residues. Germline values: CDR1 MDHEN, CDR2 SYDVKM. CDR3 sequence (DNA): TGTGCCAGCAGTTTAGCCGGGACAGGGGGCAATTATGGTCAGCCCCAGCATTTT. It encodes CASSLAGTGGNYGQPQHF.

In its sample, this clonotype was seen many times. The V gene is TRBV6-2 or TRBV6-3, the J gene TRBJ2-6, with D unclear. The germline V gene encodes CDR1 MNHEY and CDR2 SVGEGT. The CDR3 runs 18 residues. Deletions cut 2 bases from V and 0 bases from J, with 14 bases between. CDR3 protein: CASSYDSGSFSGANVLTF. CDR3 coding DNA: TGTGCCAGCAGTTACGATTCAGGCTCCTTCTCTGGGGCCAACGTCCTGACTTTC.

This clonotype has at least ten counts. J is TRBJ1-6 and V is TRBV20-1; no clear D gene. Looked up from germline, CDR1 is DFQATT and CDR2 is SNEGSKA (reference sequence). The V end was cut by 4 bases, the J end by 13 bases, with 17 bases between. The CDR3 runs 13 residues. CDR3 residues: CSAKTTGPSPLHF. Written as DNA, the CDR3 is TGCAGTGCTAAAACCACCGGGCCCTCGCCCCTCCACTTT.

Note on this clonotype: This may stem from a read error, because a much larger clone lies one nucleotide away. CDR3 DNA: TGCAGTGCCCGGAGGACCTCGGGGAATGAGCAGTCCTTC. Protein product: CSARRTSGNEQSF. The chain combines TRBV20-1 with TRBJ2-1, with D perhaps matching TRBD2 (5 bases). The V gene's germline CDR1 is DFQATT and CDR2 SNEGSKA (reference sequence). The CDR3 spans 13 residues.

In its sample, this clonotype was seen many times. This chain connects TRBV28 to TRBJ1-2, with D tentatively TRBD1 (5 bases). Germline CDR1 reads MDHEN; CDR2 reads SYDVKM. The CDR3 sequence is 14 residues long. V shed 5 bases and J shed 6 bases, with 16 bases lying between them. CDR3 loop: CASSTPGSGNGYTF. The CDR3 DNA is TGTGCCAGCAGTACCCCTGGGTCAGGGAATGGCTACACCTTC.

This clonotype came up a few times. J is TRBJ2-5 and V is TRBV9; D might be TRBD2 (6 bases). V was trimmed by 0 bases and J by 4 bases, leaving 10 bases between them. The CDR3 sequence is 14 residues long. CDR1 is SGDLS, CDR2 YYNGEE, per germline. As DNA, the CDR3 is TGTGCCAGCAGCGTAGTAGGGCGGGGAGAGACCCAGTACTTC. Its translation: CASSVVGRGETQYF.

Many counts were recorded for this clonotype. V is TRBV30 and J is TRBJ1-4, with D unclear. Trimming cost V 3 bases and J 1 base, with 9 bases left between them. This CDR3 comprises 14 residues. The germline gives CDR1 GTSNPN, CDR2 SVGIG (reference sequence). The CDR3 DNA reads TGTGCCTGGAGATCCAGTAGAACTAATGAAAAACTGTTTTTT. Translation gives CAWRSSRTNEKLFF.

This sequence joins TRBV20-1 and TRBJ2-5, with TRBD2 matching 7 bases. With V trimmed by 7 bases and J by 5 bases, 13 bases remained unmatched. The CDR3 spans 14 residues. CDR1 is DFQATT and CDR2 is SNEGSKA in the germline V gene (reference sequence). The CDR3 is CSGLGGRVGETQYF. The DNA for the CDR3 is TGCAGTGGCTTAGGAGGGAGGGTGGGGGAGACCCAGTACTTC.

This clonotype was counted only a few times. J is TRBJ2-7 and V is TRBV29-1; D uncertain. CDR1 and CDR2 (germline): SQVTM, ANQGSEA. This CDR3 comprises 12 residues. V was trimmed by 4 bases and J by 0 bases, leaving 7 bases between them. CDR3 nucleotides: TGCAGCGTTGTGGTTCTCTCCTACGAGCAGTACTTC. Translation gives CSVVVLSYEQYF.

The rearrangement links TRBV4-3 to TRBJ2-2; the D is unclear. V lost 0 bases and J 2 bases, leaving 7 bases between the germline ends. The CDR3 is 15 amino acids. Germline loops: CDR1 LGHNA, CDR2 YSLEER. CDR3 amino acids: CASSQDRSNTGELFF. The CDR3 DNA follows: TGCGCCAGCAGCCAAGATCGGTCCAACACCGGGGAGCTGTTTTTT.

This clonotype appeared many times. The rearrangement links TRBV2 to TRBJ2-7; D might be TRBD1 (5 bases). CDR1 and CDR2 from the germline V gene are SNHLY and FYNNEI. CDR3 size: 13 residues. V was pared by 5 bases and J by 2 bases, with 10 bases between. The CDR3 DNA reads as TGTGCCAGCAGTTTGACAGTCGCCTACGAGCAGTACTTC. As protein: CASSLTVAYEQYF. The variable domain in full, with the rest retrieved from reference TRBV2 and TRBJ2-7, is EPEVTQTPSHQVTQMGQEVILRCVPISNHLYFYWYRQILGQKVEFLVSFYNNEISEKSEIFDDQFSVERPDGSNFTLKIRSTKLEDSAMYFCASSLTVAYEQYFGPGTRLTVT.

Of note for this clonotype: A clone one base away is much larger, so this may be a read error. Here the CDR3 reads CSASYEIVPYEQYV. CDR3 nucleotides: TGCAGTGCTAGTTACGAGATTGTCCCCTACGAGCAGTACGTC. This sequence joins TRBV20-1 and TRBJ2-7; no firm D call. Germline-derived CDR1 and CDR2 are DFQATT and SNEGSKA (reference sequence). This CDR3 is built from 14 residues. V lost 3 bases and J lost 2, with 14 bases in between.

The sample holds a few counts of this clonotype. The chain links TRBV19 to TRBJ1-6, with D possibly TRBD1 on 5 matching bases. The CDR3 is 15 amino acids. V was clipped by 6 bases and J by 8 bases, with 17 bases between them. Per germline, CDR1 LNHDA and CDR2 SQIVND (reference sequence). CDR3 region: CASSSGGSVYSPLHF. CDR3 coding DNA: TGTGCCAGTAGCTCGGGGGGGTCGGTTTATTCACCCCTCCACTTT.

Ten or more counts support this clonotype. The rearrangement joins TRBV3-1 to TRBJ1-1; 12 nucleotides match TRBD1. CDR3 length equals 15 residues. Germline V gene data show CDR1 as LGHDT and CDR2 as YNNKEL (reference sequence). Trimming took 4 bases from V and 4 from J; bases not matched to a gene: 4. The CDR3 DNA follows: TGTGCCAGCAGCCCCTGGGACAGGGGGCTCACTGAAGCTTTCTTT. It is translated as CASSPWDRGLTEAFF.

Ten or more counts support this clonotype. The chain has TRBV28 and TRBJ2-7; 10 bases match TRBD2. V lost 7 bases to trimming and J lost 5 bases; unmatched junction nucleotides: 14. This CDR3 has 16 amino acids. Germline-derived CDR1 and CDR2 are MDHEN and SYDVKM. The chain's CDR3 is CASISPLSGRADEQYF. Here the CDR3 DNA reads TGTGCCAGCATCTCGCCCCTAAGCGGGAGGGCCGACGAGCAGTACTTC.

This clonotype was seen repeatedly, ten times or more. The V gene is TRBV7-9, the J gene TRBJ2-1; 9 bases are a match to TRBD2. CDR3 length: 15 residues. V lost 5 bases to trimming and J lost 0 bases; unmatched junction nucleotides: 2. The germline V gene has CDR1 SEHNR and CDR2 FQNEAQ (reference sequence). DNA for the CDR3: TGTGCCAGCAGCCGCGGGAGGGCCTCCTACAATGAGCAGTTCTTC. Translated, it gives CASSRGRASYNEQFF.

V usage is TRBV25-1 and J usage is TRBJ2-7, with 8 bases aligning to TRBD2. CDR1 and CDR2 (germline): MGHDK, SYGVNS. CDR3 length equals 18 residues. With 6 bases clipped from V and 1 base from J, the junction kept 17 bases outside the gene matches. The CDR3 region has the DNA TGTGCCAGCAGCCCGCCGCAAGGAGCGGGAGAGGATTCCTACGAGCAGTACTTC. It yields the protein CASSPPQGAGEDSYEQYF.

Ten or more counts support this clonotype. The chain is built from TRBV29-1 and TRBJ2-1; TRBD2 agrees at 13 bases. Unmatched junction bases numbered 15, after V lost 6 bases and J lost 4 bases. The CDR3 length is 18 residues. Germline V CDR1 and CDR2: SQVTM, ANQGSEA. CDR3 coding DNA: TGCAGCGTCACCGGGACTAGCGGGACGCCTTTCCGATACAATGAGCAGTTCTTC. This gives the protein CSVTGTSGTPFRYNEQFF.

This clonotype was recorded many times. J is TRBJ2-7 and V is TRBV27; 11 nucleotides agree with TRBD2. Germline CDR1 MNHEY, CDR2 SMNVEV (reference sequence). The CDR3 has 15 residues. V was pared by 4 bases and J by 4 bases, with 6 bases of the junction left unmatched. The CDR3 region is CASSSPGLAVYEQYF. In DNA form, the CDR3 reads TGTGCCAGCAGTTCGCCGGGACTAGCGGTATACGAGCAGTACTTC.